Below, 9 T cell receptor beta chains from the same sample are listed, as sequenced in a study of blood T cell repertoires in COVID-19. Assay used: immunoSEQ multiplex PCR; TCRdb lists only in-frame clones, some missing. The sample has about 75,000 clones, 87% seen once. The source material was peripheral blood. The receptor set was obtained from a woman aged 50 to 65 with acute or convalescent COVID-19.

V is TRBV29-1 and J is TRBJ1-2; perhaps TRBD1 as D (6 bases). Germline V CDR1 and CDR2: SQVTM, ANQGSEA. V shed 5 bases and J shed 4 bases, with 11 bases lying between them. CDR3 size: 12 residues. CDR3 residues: CSVPGALYGYTF. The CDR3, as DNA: TGCAGCGTTCCAGGGGCCCTCTATGGCTACACCTTC. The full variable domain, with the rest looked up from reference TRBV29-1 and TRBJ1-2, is SAVISQKPSRDICQRGTSLTIQCQVDSQVTMMFWYRQQPGQSLTLIATANQGSEATYESGFVIDKFPISRPNLTFSTLTVSNMSPEDSSIYLCSVPGALYGYTFGSGTRLTVV.

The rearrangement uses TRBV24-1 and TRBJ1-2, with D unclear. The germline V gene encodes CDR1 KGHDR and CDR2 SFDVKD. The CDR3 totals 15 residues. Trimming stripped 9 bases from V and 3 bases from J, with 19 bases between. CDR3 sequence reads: CATSEHGGSYYGYTF. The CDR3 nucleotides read TGTGCCACCTCAGAACACGGAGGATCTTACTATGGCTACACCTTC.

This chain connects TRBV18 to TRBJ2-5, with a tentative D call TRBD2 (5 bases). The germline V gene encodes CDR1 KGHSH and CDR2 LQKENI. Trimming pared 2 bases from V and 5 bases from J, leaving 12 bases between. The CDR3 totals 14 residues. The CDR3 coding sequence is TGTGCCAGCTCACCAGGGGTGGACTTGGAGACCCAGTACTTC. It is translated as CASSPGVDLETQYF.

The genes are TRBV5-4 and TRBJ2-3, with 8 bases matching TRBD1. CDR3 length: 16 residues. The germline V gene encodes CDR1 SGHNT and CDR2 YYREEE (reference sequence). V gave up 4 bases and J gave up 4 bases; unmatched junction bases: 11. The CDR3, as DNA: TGTGCCAGCAGCGAAGCCGGGACAGGAGGAGCAGATACGCAGTATTTT. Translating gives CASSEAGTGGADTQYF. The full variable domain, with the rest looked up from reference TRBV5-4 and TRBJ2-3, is ETGVTQSPTHLIKTRGQQVTLRCSSQSGHNTVSWYQQALGQGPQFIFQYYREEENGRGNFPPRFSGLQFPNYSSELNVNALELDDSALYLCASSEAGTGGADTQYFGPGTRLTVL.

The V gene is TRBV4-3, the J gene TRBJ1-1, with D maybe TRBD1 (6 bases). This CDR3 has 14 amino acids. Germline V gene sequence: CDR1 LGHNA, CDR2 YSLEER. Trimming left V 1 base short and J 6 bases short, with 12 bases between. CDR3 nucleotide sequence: TGCGCCAGCAGCCAAGCCCCCAGGGGCGCTGAAGCTTTCTTT. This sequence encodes CASSQAPRGAEAFF.

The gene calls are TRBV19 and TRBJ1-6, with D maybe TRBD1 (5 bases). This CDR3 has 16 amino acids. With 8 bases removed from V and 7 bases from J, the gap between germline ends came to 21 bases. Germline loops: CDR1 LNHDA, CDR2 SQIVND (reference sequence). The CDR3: CASPRGGAWVNSPLHF. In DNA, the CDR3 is TGTGCCAGTCCCCGGGGGGGAGCCTGGGTCAATTCACCCCTCCACTTT.

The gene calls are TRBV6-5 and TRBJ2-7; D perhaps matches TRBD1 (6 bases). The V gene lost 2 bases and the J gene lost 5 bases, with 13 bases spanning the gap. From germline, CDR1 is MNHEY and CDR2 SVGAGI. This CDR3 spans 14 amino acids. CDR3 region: CASSYRGQFHEQYF. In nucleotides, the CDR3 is TGTGCCAGCAGTTACCGCGGACAGTTCCACGAGCAGTACTTC.

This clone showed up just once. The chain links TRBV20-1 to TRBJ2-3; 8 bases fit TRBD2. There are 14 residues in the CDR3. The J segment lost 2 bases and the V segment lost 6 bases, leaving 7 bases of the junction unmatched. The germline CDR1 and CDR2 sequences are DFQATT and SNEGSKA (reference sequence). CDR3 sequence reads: CSASSGIPTDTQYF. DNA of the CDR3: TGCAGTGCAAGTAGCGGGATACCCACAGATACGCAGTATTTT.

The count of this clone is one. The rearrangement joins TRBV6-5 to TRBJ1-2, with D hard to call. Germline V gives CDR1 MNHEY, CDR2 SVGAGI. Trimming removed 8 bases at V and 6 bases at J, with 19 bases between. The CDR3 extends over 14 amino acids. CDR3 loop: CASFSPGSAHGYTF. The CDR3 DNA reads TGTGCCAGCTTTTCGCCCGGGAGTGCGCATGGCTACACCTTC.